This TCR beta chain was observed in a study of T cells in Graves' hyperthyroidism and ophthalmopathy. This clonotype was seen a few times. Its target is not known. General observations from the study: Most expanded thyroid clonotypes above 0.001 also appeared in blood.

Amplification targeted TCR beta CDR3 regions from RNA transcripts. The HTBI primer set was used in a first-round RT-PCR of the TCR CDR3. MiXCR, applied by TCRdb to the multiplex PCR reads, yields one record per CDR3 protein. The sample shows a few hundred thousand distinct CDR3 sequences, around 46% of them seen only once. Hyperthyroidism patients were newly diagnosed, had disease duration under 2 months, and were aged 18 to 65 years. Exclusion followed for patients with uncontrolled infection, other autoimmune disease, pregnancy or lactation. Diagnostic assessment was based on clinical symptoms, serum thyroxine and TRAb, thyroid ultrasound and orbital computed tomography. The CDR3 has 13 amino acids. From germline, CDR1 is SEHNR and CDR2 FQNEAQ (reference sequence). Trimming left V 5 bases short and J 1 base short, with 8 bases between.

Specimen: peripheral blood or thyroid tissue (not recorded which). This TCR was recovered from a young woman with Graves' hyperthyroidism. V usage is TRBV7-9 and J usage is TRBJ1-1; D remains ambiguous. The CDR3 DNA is TGTGCCAGCAGCCGCGCAGCGAACACTGAAGCTTTCTTT. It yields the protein CASSRAANTEAFF.